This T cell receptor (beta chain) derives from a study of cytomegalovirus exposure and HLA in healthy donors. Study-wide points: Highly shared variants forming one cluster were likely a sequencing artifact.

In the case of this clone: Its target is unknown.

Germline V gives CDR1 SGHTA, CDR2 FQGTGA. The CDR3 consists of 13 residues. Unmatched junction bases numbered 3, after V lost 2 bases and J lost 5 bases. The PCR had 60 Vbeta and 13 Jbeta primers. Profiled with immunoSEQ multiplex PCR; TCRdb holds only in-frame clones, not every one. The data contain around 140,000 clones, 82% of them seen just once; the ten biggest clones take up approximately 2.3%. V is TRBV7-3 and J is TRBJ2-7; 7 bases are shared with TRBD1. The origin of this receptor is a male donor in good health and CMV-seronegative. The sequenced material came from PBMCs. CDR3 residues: CASSLFDRDEQYF. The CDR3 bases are TGTGCCAGCAGCTTATTTGACAGGGACGAGCAGTACTTC.